This TCR beta chain was observed in a study of beta chain features in type 1 diabetes. Regarding the study as a whole: Patients with Type 1 diabetes showed moderately but significantly shorter TCRB CDR3s in all four CD4+ subsets. A closer apparent resemblance between naive, central memory and Treg TCRB repertoires was seen in patients than in healthy donors.

Points on this clone: Antigen specificity is unknown.

Reverse transcription of all isolated RNA meant that expressed TCRB transcripts were sequenced. Here immunoSEQ multiplex PCR was the method, and the copy in TCRdb shows in-frame clones only, minus some. The table has some 350,000 clones, around an eighth seen once. Between the trimmed V and J ends, which lost 1 base and 8 bases, there was a span of 12 bases. CDR3 length: 14 amino acids. The germline V gene has CDR1 SGHAT and CDR2 FQNNGV. Sequenced material: naive CD4+ T cells from blood. This clonotype was sampled from a young woman with type 1 diabetes. The J gene is TRBJ2-1, the V gene TRBV11-2, with a tentative D call TRBD2 (5 bases). CDR3 loop: CASSLGPGWDEQFF. The CDR3 DNA is TGTGCCAGCAGCTTAGGCCCGGGGTGGGATGAGCAGTTCTTC.